This T cell receptor (beta chain) originates from a study of T cell responses to AZD1222 COVID-19 vaccine. This table comes from immunoSEQ multiplex PCR, and its TCRdb copy is limited to in-frame clones, with some not included. The sample comprises roughly 100,000 clones, roughly 86% of which are singletons, and approximately 3% rests with the top ten. Broader study findings: Spike-specific TCR breadth and depth went up after people got two AZD1222 doses. Repertoire sampling occurred only after the peak T cell response. Possibly, clonal diversity was underestimated; donors were largely white British and included more females.

V lost 0 bases and J lost 8, with 17 bases in between. Germline lookup yields CDR1 SGDLS and CDR2 YYNGEE. This CDR3 has 15 amino acids. Concerning this clone itself: Its antigen is unidentified.

This clonotype originated in an adult who received the MenACWY meningococcal vaccine as a control. The chain is built from TRBV9 and TRBJ1-2, with D uncertain. Specimen: peripheral blood, collected 28 days after the second dose of the MenACWY control vaccine. CDR3 region: CASSVDVESSGGYTF. Written as DNA, the CDR3 is TGTGCCAGCAGCGTAGACGTAGAATCCTCCGGGGGCTACACCTTC. Full variable domain (missing parts from reference TRBV9 and TRBJ1-2): DSGVTQTPKHLITATGQRVTLRCSPRSGDLSVYWYQQSLDQGLQFLIQYYNGEERAKGNILERFSAQQFPDLHSELNLSSLELGDSALYFCASSVDVESSGGYTFGSGTRLTVV.